These 21 T cell receptor beta chains were all obtained from the same sample, sequenced in a study of blood T cell repertoires in COVID-19. Profiling relied on immunoSEQ multiplex PCR, and the TCRdb table lists in-frame clones only, not all of them. The sample includes about 90,000 clones, around nine tenths of them seen just once. The sequenced material came from peripheral blood. These TCRs come from an elderly man with acute or convalescent COVID-19.

The V call is TRBV5-6, the J call TRBJ2-1, with D perhaps TRBD2 (6 bases). The CDR3 sequence is 17 residues long. With 1 base removed from V and 7 bases from J, the gap between germline ends came to 21 bases. Germline lookup yields CDR1 SGHDT and CDR2 YYEEEE. CDR3 DNA: TGTGCCAGCAGCTTGATCGGGTCGGCAGGTCGGGGGAATGAGCAGTTCTTC. It encodes CASSLIGSAGRGNEQFF. Variable domain in full (rest from reference TRBV5-6 and TRBJ2-1): DAGVTQSPTHLIKTRGQQVTLRCSPKSGHDTVSWYQQALGQGPQFIFQYYEEEERQRGNFPDRFSGHQFPNYSSELNVNALLLGDSALYLCASSLIGSAGRGNEQFFGPGTRLTVL.

The chain links TRBV20-1 to TRBJ2-5, with 9 positions matching TRBD2. Germline V gives CDR1 DFQATT, CDR2 SNEGSKA (reference sequence). V shed 3 bases, J shed 5 bases, and the junction held 13 bases outside the gene matches. There are 16 residues in the CDR3. CDR3 DNA sequence: TGCAGTGCTAGTCGAGCTGCGGGAGGGAAGGGGGAGACCCAGTACTTC. Translating gives CSASRAAGGKGETQYF.

V gene TRBV6-6 combines with J gene TRBJ2-3; D unclear. The CDR3 runs to 12 residues. Germline CDR1 and CDR2: MNHNY and SVGAGI (reference sequence). Between the trimmed V and J ends, which lost 6 bases and 0 bases, there was a span of 4 bases. The CDR3 here is CASSGSTDTQYF. In DNA, the CDR3 is TGTGCCAGCAGCGGGAGCACAGATACGCAGTATTTT.

This chain joins TRBV18 and TRBJ2-2, with D tentatively TRBD1 (6 bases). The CDR3 totals 16 residues. Between the trimmed V and J ends, which lost 3 bases and 5 bases, there was a span of 16 bases. Germline V gene sequence: CDR1 KGHSH, CDR2 LQKENI. The CDR3 DNA sequence: TGTGCCAGCTCACCGCAAACAGGGCTATGGACCGGGGAGCTGTTTTTT. Translating it yields CASSPQTGLWTGELFF.

The count of this clone is one. The genes are TRBV28 and TRBJ2-5; 8 bases align to TRBD2. The germline V gene has CDR1 MDHEN and CDR2 SYDVKM. V shed 6 bases and J 5 bases; nucleotides not matched to a gene: 11. The CDR3 loop spans 15 amino acids. The CDR3 is CASSTTSGPRETQYF. CDR3 sequence (DNA): TGTGCCAGCAGCACTACTAGCGGCCCTAGGGAGACCCAGTACTTC.

The chain links TRBV18 to TRBJ2-1; D may be TRBD2 (6 bases). V was shortened by 3 bases and J by 8 bases, with 8 bases between the two germline ends. Per the germline V gene, CDR1 is KGHSH and CDR2 is LQKENI. This CDR3 is built from 12 residues. Here the CDR3 reads CASSPRDYEQFF. The CDR3 bases are TGTGCCAGCTCACCGAGGGACTATGAGCAGTTCTTC.

The chain carries TRBV3-1 (or the pseudogene TRBV3-2) and TRBJ1-4, with D perhaps matching TRBD1 (5 bases). This CDR3 region has 14 residues. CDR1 is LGHDT, CDR2 YNNKEL, per germline (reference sequence). V was clipped by 1 base and J by 5 bases, with 8 bases between them. CDR3 coding DNA: TGTGCCAGCAGCCAAGGACAGACAAATGAAAAACTGTTTTTT. Translation gives CASSQGQTNEKLFF.

This chain uses TRBV7-2 with TRBJ2-7, with D perhaps matching TRBD2 (8 bases). The CDR3 runs 18 residues. Germline-derived CDR1 and CDR2 are SGHTA and FQGNSA. The V and J ends lost 5 bases and 0 bases respectively, with 23 bases between them. CDR3: CASSQGGLAGRSSYEQYF. The CDR3, as DNA: TGTGCCAGCAGCCAGGGGGGGCTAGCGGGTCGAAGCTCCTACGAGCAGTACTTC.

This clone occurred once. The chain uses TRBV28 and TRBJ1-3, with 9 bases fitting TRBD1. The germline V gene has CDR1 MDHEN and CDR2 SYDVKM. J was trimmed by 12 bases and V by 5 bases; bases with no gene match: 14. The CDR3 runs 15 residues. The CDR3 sequence is CASSPFPGQGYYIYF. CDR3 sequence (DNA): TGTGCCAGCAGTCCGTTCCCGGGACAGGGTTATTACATATATTTT.

The gene calls are TRBV30 and TRBJ2-2, with TRBD1 identical over 9 bases. Trimming at V came to 4 bases and at J to 5 bases, leaving 8 bases not matched to a gene. From germline, CDR1 is GTSNPN and CDR2 SVGIG (reference sequence). The CDR3 covers 15 residues. The CDR3 loop is CAWKYGGQGTGELFF. CDR3 in DNA: TGTGCCTGGAAATACGGGGGACAGGGAACCGGGGAGCTGTTTTTT.

The chain employs TRBV19 and TRBJ1-5, with 10 nucleotides matching TRBD1. CDR1 is LNHDA and CDR2 is SQIVND in the germline V gene (reference sequence). The CDR3 is made up of 18 amino acids. Trimming at V came to 3 bases and at J to 1 base, leaving 9 bases not matched to a gene. The CDR3, as DNA: TGTGCCAGTAGTATCAGGGGGACAGGGGTGGGGAGCAATCAGCCCCAGCATTTT. Protein: CASSIRGTGVGSNQPQHF.

This chain uses TRBV4-1 with TRBJ2-7; TRBD2 agrees at 12 bases. Germline CDR1 is MGHRA and CDR2 is YSYEKL. V lost 6 bases and J lost 6; bases outside the gene matches: 9. The CDR3 sequence is 15 residues long. The CDR3 nucleotides read TGCGCCAGCAGTCTCCTCTGGACTAGCGGGACCGAGCAGTACTTC. Protein sequence: CASSLLWTSGTEQYF.

This clone was recorded only once. The V and J genes are TRBV6-6 and TRBJ1-2; the D is unclear. CDR3 size: 11 residues. Germline V gene data show CDR1 as MNHNY and CDR2 as SVGAGI (reference sequence). V gave up 0 bases and J gave up 8 bases, with 4 bases separating them. The CDR3: CASSYSQGYTF. The CDR3 region has the DNA TGTGCCAGCAGTTACTCCCAGGGCTACACCTTC.

This clone has just a few counts. The V gene is TRBV14, the J gene TRBJ1-2, with 9 bases aligning to TRBD1. The trim removed 1 base at V and 4 bases at J, leaving 7 bases unmatched. CDR1 and CDR2 (germline): SGHDN, FVKESK. This CDR3 is 16 amino acids long. CDR3 nucleotides: TGTGCCAGCAGCCAAGTAGGAGGACAGGGGACCTATGGCTACACCTTC. The encoded protein is CASSQVGGQGTYGYTF.

The table lists this clone with a count of one. The chain is built from TRBV12-3 or TRBV12-4 and TRBJ2-3; D remains unclear. Between the trimmed V and J ends, which lost 5 bases and 6 bases, there was a span of 6 bases. This CDR3 spans 11 amino acids. The CDR3 spells CASSPGDTQYF. CDR3 nucleotide sequence: TGTGCCAGCAGTCCCGGTGATACGCAGTATTTT.

J is TRBJ2-7 and V is TRBV6-6, with TRBD2 matching 8 bases. CDR3 length: 15 residues. V shed 5 bases and J 2 bases; nucleotides not matched to a gene: 8. Germline lookup yields CDR1 MNHNY and CDR2 SVGAGI (reference sequence). CDR3 residues: CASSTYRGGAYEQYF. The DNA of the CDR3 is TGTGCCAGCAGTACCTATCGGGGGGGTGCCTACGAGCAGTACTTC.

The J gene is TRBJ2-3, the V gene TRBV11-3, with TRBD1 identical over 11 bases. V lost 5 bases and J lost 6; bases outside the gene matches: 7. Germline-derived CDR1 and CDR2 are SGHNT and YENEEA. The CDR3 is made up of 15 amino acids. CDR3 in DNA: TGTGCCAGCAGCCCGGGGACAGGGGGAGAGGATACGCAGTATTTT. Amino acid sequence: CASSPGTGGEDTQYF.

The genes are TRBV7-2 and TRBJ2-2; 8 nucleotides line up with TRBD2. V shed 3 bases and J 4 bases; nucleotides not matched to a gene: 4. The germline gives CDR1 SGHTA, CDR2 FQGNSA. The CDR3 sequence is 15 residues long. CDR3: CASSLNLAGTGELFF. For the CDR3, the DNA is TGTGCCAGCAGCTTGAATCTAGCGGGCACCGGGGAGCTGTTTTTT. The variable domain in full, completed from reference TRBV7-2 and TRBJ2-2, reads GAGVSQSPSNKVTEKGKDVELRCDPISGHTALYWYRQSLGQGLEFLIYFQGNSAPDKSGLPSDRFSAERTGGSVSTLTIQRTQQEDSAVYLCASSLNLAGTGELFFGEGSRLTVL.

The rearrangement uses TRBV20-1 and TRBJ2-2, with D possibly being TRBD2 (6 bases). The CDR3 sequence is 13 residues long. The germline CDR1 and CDR2 sequences are DFQATT and SNEGSKA (reference sequence). V lost 3 bases, J lost 3 bases, and 8 bases lay in between. The CDR3 region is CSASRRDTGELFF. DNA of the CDR3: TGCAGTGCTAGTAGGAGGGACACCGGGGAGCTGTTTTTT.

This chain connects TRBV7-9 to TRBJ2-3; D gene uncertain. Trimming shortened V by 10 bases and J by 1 base, and 12 bases separated the two germline ends. CDR1 is SEHNR, CDR2 FQNEAQ, per germline (reference sequence). The CDR3 is 13 amino acids. The chain's CDR3 is CATKRQGTDTQYF. In nucleotides, the CDR3 is TGTGCCACCAAACGGCAGGGCACAGATACGCAGTATTTT.

The chain couples TRBV11-3 to TRBJ2-5; 7 bases match TRBD1. The CDR3 has 14 residues. The germline CDR1 and CDR2 sequences are SGHNT and YENEEA. V dropped 4 bases and J dropped 4; count of bases not matched to a gene: 6. The CDR3 loop reads CASSSRQGAETQYF. CDR3 nucleotide sequence: TGTGCCAGCAGCTCACGACAGGGCGCAGAGACCCAGTACTTC.